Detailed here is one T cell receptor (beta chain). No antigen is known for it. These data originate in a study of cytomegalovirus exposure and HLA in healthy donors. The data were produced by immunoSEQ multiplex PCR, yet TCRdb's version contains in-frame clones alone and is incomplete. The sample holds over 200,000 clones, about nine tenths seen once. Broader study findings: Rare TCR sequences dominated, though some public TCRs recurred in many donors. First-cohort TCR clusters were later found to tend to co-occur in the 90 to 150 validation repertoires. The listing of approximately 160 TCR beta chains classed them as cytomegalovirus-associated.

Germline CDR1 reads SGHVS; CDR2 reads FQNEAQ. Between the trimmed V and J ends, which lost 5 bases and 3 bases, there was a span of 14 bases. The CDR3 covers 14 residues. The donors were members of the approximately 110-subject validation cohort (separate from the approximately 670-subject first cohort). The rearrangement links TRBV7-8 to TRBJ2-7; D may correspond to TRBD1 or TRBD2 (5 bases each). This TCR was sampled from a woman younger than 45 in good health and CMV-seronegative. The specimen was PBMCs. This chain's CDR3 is CASSQTLGDYEQYF. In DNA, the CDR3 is TGTGCCAGCAGCCAGACCTTGGGGGACTACGAGCAGTACTTC.